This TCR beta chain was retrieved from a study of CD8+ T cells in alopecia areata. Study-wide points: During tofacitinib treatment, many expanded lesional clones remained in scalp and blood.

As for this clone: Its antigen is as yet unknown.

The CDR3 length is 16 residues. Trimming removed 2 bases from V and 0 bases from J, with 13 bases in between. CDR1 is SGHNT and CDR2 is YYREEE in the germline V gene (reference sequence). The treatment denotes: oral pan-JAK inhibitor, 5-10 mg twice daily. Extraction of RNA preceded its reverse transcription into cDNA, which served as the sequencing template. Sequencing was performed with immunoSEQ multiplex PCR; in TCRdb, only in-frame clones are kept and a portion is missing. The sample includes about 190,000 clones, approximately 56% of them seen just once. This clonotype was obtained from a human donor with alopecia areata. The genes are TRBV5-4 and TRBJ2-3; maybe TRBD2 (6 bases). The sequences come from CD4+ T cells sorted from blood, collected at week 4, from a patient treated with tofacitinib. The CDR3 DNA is TGTGCCAGCAGCTTTGAGAGCGGGCCAAGCACAGATACGCAGTATTTT. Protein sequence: CASSFESGPSTDTQYF.